Following are 22 T cell receptor beta chains from one sample sequenced in a study of cytomegalovirus exposure and HLA in healthy donors. The study ran its PCR with 60 Vbeta and 13 Jbeta primers. TCRdb keeps only in-frame clones here, not all; method: immunoSEQ multiplex PCR. In the table there are about 200,000 clones, around 80% of which are singletons. Sample: PBMCs. The receptors derive from a male donor in good health and CMV-seronegative.

This clone was found once. The rearrangement links TRBV11-2 to TRBJ1-5; D possibly corresponds to TRBD1 (5 bases). From germline, CDR1 is SGHAT and CDR2 FQNNGV. The CDR3 length is 13 residues. Trimming took off 1 base at V and 7 bases at J, with 8 bases between the two ends. The CDR3 DNA follows: TGTGCCAGCAGCTTAGGGGGCTGGCAGCCCCAGCATTTT. Protein sequence: CASSLGGWQPQHF.

This chain joins TRBV6-6 and TRBJ2-5; perhaps TRBD2 as D (6 bases). The last part of the DNA fits TRBJ2-7 better; the J call may be wrong. The CDR3 loop spans 14 amino acids. CDR1 is MNHNY, CDR2 SVGAGI, per germline (reference sequence). In DNA form, the CDR3 reads TGTGCCAGCAGTTTCGAGCGGGCCGGCTACGAGCAGTACTTC. Protein sequence: CASSFERAGYEQYF.

The chain carries TRBV2 and TRBJ1-5; D remains unclear. Trimming stripped 4 bases from V and 0 bases from J, with 7 bases between. The CDR3 is 14 amino acids. The germline gives CDR1 SNHLY, CDR2 FYNNEI. The CDR3: CASSVQASNQPQHF. The CDR3 nucleotides are TGTGCCAGCAGTGTTCAAGCTAGCAATCAGCCCCAGCATTTT.

The chain recombines TRBV19 with TRBJ1-1; 7 positions agree with TRBD1. Germline V gene sequence: CDR1 LNHDA, CDR2 SQIVND (reference sequence). The CDR3 runs 15 residues. J gave up 2 bases and V 3 bases, and 6 bases lay outside the gene matches. The CDR3 loop reads CASSIRQGVNTEAFF. DNA for the CDR3: TGTGCCAGTAGTATCCGACAGGGCGTCAACACTGAAGCTTTCTTT.

On this clone itself: Other DNA sequences of this sample code for an identical CDR3. The chain recombines TRBV27 with TRBJ1-5; perhaps TRBD1 as D (5 bases). The CDR3 loop spans 13 amino acids. Germline CDR1 is MNHEY and CDR2 is SMNVEV (reference sequence). Trimming shortened V by 6 bases and J by 7 bases, and 13 bases separated the two germline ends. CDR3 residues: CASSLRGGQPQHF. CDR3 nucleotides: TGTGCCAGCAGCCTCCGTGGGGGGCAGCCCCAGCATTTT.

The rearrangement joins TRBV5-5 to TRBJ2-3; D possibly corresponds to TRBD2 (6 bases). Germline lookup yields CDR1 SGHKS and CDR2 YYEKEE (reference sequence). Trimming pared 3 bases from V and 4 bases from J, leaving 18 bases between. The CDR3 loop spans 16 amino acids. The CDR3 DNA follows: TGTGCCAGCAGCTACGGGGGAGTCCAGAATGCAGATACGCAGTATTTT. Translating it yields CASSYGGVQNADTQYF.

The J gene is TRBJ2-1, the V gene TRBV27, with TRBD2 identical over 7 bases. The CDR3 runs 17 residues. With V trimmed by 2 bases and J by 5 bases, 12 bases remained unmatched. Germline values: CDR1 MNHEY, CDR2 SMNVEV (reference sequence). The CDR3 nucleotides are TGTGCCAGCAGTTTAAGCTTTTGGGGGGAGGGCCACAATGAGCAGTTCTTC. This codes for CASSLSFWGEGHNEQFF.

The chain recombines TRBV6-1 with TRBJ2-7; unclear D gene. CDR3 length equals 13 residues. Germline-derived CDR1 and CDR2 are MNHNS and SASEGT. V was cut by 4 bases and J by 4 bases, with 11 bases left in between. Here the CDR3 reads CASSVTTQYEQYF. CDR3 bases: TGTGCCAGCAGTGTTACCACGCAGTACGAGCAGTACTTC.

A few counts support this clone. Here the CDR3 reads CASSLTRRSSGANVLTF. In DNA, the CDR3 is TGTGCCAGCAGCTTAACGCGCCGGAGCTCTGGGGCCAACGTCCTGACTTTC. The chain carries TRBV7-3 and TRBJ2-6; D unclear. V lost 0 bases and J 0 bases, leaving 9 bases between the germline ends. The CDR3 runs to 17 residues. The germline V gene has CDR1 SGHTA and CDR2 FQGTGA.

The CDR3 nucleotides are TGTGCCAGCAGCTTGAGCGGGGTCATCTCCTACGAGCAGTACTTC. Translated: CASSLSGVISYEQYF. This sequence joins TRBV7-9 and TRBJ2-7; 7 nucleotides align to TRBD2. Germline loops: CDR1 SEHNR, CDR2 FQNEAQ (reference sequence). Trimming at V came to 3 bases and at J to 0 bases, leaving 5 bases not matched to a gene. This CDR3 region has 15 residues.

The chain is built from TRBV11-1 and TRBJ2-5, with 7 positions matching TRBD2. The V gene's germline CDR1 is SGHAT and CDR2 FQDESV (reference sequence). This CDR3 comprises 15 residues. V was pared by 2 bases and J by 3 bases, with 6 bases of the junction left unmatched. The CDR3 DNA reads TGTGCCAGCAGCTTAAGCGGGGCTGTGAAAGAGACCCAGTACTTC. This sequence encodes CASSLSGAVKETQYF.

This sequence joins TRBV6-1 and TRBJ2-7; D may be TRBD1 (6 bases). From germline, CDR1 is MNHNS and CDR2 SASEGT. Trimming left V 7 bases short and J 6 bases short, with 13 bases between. This CDR3 spans 12 amino acids. The CDR3 bases are TGTGCCAGCAATACAGGGATCGGCGAGCAGTACTTC. It is translated as CASNTGIGEQYF.

A single count supports this clone. The V gene is TRBV18, the J gene TRBJ1-5; 7 nucleotides match TRBD1. CDR3 size: 13 residues. V dropped 5 bases and J dropped 4; count of bases not matched to a gene: 2. From germline, CDR1 is KGHSH and CDR2 LQKENI. In DNA form, the CDR3 reads TGTGCCAGCTCATCGGGACAGAATCAGCCCCAGCATTTT. It encodes CASSSGQNQPQHF. The full variable domain, in which reference TRBV18 and TRBJ1-5 provide the parts outside the CDR3, is NAGVMQNPRHLVRRRGQEARLRCSPMKGHSHVYWYRQLPEEGLKFMVYLQKENIIDESGMPKERFSAEFPKEGPSILRIQQVVRGDSAAYFCASSSGQNQPQHFGDGTRLSIL.

This clone was recorded a few times. The chain recombines TRBV9 with TRBJ2-1; TRBD2 agrees at 8 bases. The germline V gene encodes CDR1 SGDLS and CDR2 YYNGEE. The CDR3 totals 13 residues. Trimming removed 0 bases from V and 9 bases from J; junction bases left unmatched: 2. The chain's CDR3 is CASSVAGGAEQFF. The CDR3 DNA is TGTGCCAGCAGCGTAGCGGGAGGGGCTGAGCAGTTCTTC.

This clone was detected only a few times. The chain carries TRBV6-5 and TRBJ2-5; possible D gene TRBD1, 6 bases. The CDR3 has 13 residues. Germline V gene data show CDR1 as MNHEY and CDR2 as SVGAGI. V was shortened by 6 bases and J by 1 base, with 9 bases between the two germline ends. In DNA form, the CDR3 reads TGTGCCAGCAGCAGGACAGTCCAAGAGACCCAGTACTTC. It codes for CASSRTVQETQYF.

The genes are TRBV5-1 and TRBJ2-6; TRBD1 aligns across 7 bases. The CDR3 has 21 residues. Germline-derived CDR1 and CDR2 are SGHRS and YFSETQ. The trim removed 4 bases at V and 0 bases at J, leaving 19 bases unmatched. This chain's CDR3 is CASSPRTVHRGPSSGANVLTF. DNA of the CDR3: TGCGCCAGCAGCCCCAGAACCGTCCACAGGGGCCCAAGCTCTGGGGCCAACGTCCTGACTTTC.

V is TRBV5-6 and J is TRBJ2-7; weak D call: TRBD2 (5 bases). The CDR3 spans 16 residues. V dropped 3 bases and J dropped 5 bases, with 21 bases sitting between them. Germline V gives CDR1 SGHDT, CDR2 YYEEEE. DNA for the CDR3: TGTGCCAGCAGCTACCGCTTAACAGCGGCTAGTAACGAGCAGTACTTC. This encodes CASSYRLTAASNEQYF.

The CDR3 nucleotides are TGCAGCGCTATAGCGGGAGGCACAGATACGCAGTATTTT. Translation: CSAIAGGTDTQYF. The chain is built from TRBV29-1 and TRBJ2-3; TRBD2 agrees at 9 bases. After removal of 7 bases from V and 1 base from J, the junction contained 3 bases not matched to a gene. The CDR3 has 13 amino acids. The germline V gene encodes CDR1 SQVTM and CDR2 ANQGSEA.

In regard to this clone: Distinct nucleotide sequences in the sample also encode this CDR3. V gene TRBV6-5 combines with J gene TRBJ1-5, with D possibly TRBD1 on 6 matching bases. This CDR3 has 14 residues. Trimming shortened V by 0 bases and J by 4 bases, and 7 bases separated the two germline ends. Looked up from germline, CDR1 is MNHEY and CDR2 is SVGAGI. CDR3 in amino acids: CASSYSGGNQPQHF. CDR3 nucleotides: TGTGCCAGCAGTTACTCAGGGGGAAATCAGCCCCAGCATTTT.

The chain uses TRBV15 and TRBJ1-5; no definite D call. CDR1 is LNHNV and CDR2 is YYDKDF in the germline V gene (reference sequence). The V and J ends lost 3 bases and 1 base respectively, with 16 bases between them. This CDR3 contains 17 residues. The CDR3 here is CATSRDPGRRSNQPQHF. CDR3 nucleotide sequence: TGTGCCACCAGCAGGGACCCTGGACGGAGGAGCAATCAGCCCCAGCATTTT.

The rearrangement uses TRBV5-1 and TRBJ1-6; D is uncertain. V was clipped by 0 bases and J by 7 bases, with 8 bases between them. Germline assignment: CDR1 SGHRS and CDR2 YFSETQ. The CDR3 is made up of 14 amino acids. The CDR3 is CASSLAQRNSPLHF. CDR3 coding DNA: TGCGCCAGCAGCTTGGCTCAGCGAAATTCACCCCTCCACTTT.

The J gene is TRBJ2-3, the V gene TRBV18, with 10 positions matching TRBD1. Trimming took 5 bases from V and 4 from J; bases not matched to a gene: 3. This CDR3 is 14 amino acids long. Germline V gene lookup returns CDR1 KGHSH and CDR2 LQKENI. The CDR3 loop reads CASSSTGGADTQYF. CDR3 sequence (DNA): TGTGCCAGCTCATCGACAGGGGGCGCAGATACGCAGTATTTT.